The subject of this entry is one T cell receptor (beta chain). Its antigen is not known. V lost 4 bases and J lost 6; bases outside the gene matches: 11. The CDR3 is 16 residues long. Germline assignment: CDR1 SGHRS and CDR2 YFSETQ. The data were obtained in a study of graft-versus-host responses after intestinal transplantation. Study summary: Multivisceral, liver-intestinal, or isolated intestinal transplants were performed in recipients. All of the recipients had induction that used anti-thymocyte globulin, then tacrolimus and steroids for roughly three years. Study-level points and caveats: The marrow of recipients harbored GvH clones, and ileum or blood showed some of them first. Maximum circulating GvH clone levels tracked with early post-transplant HvG decreases.

Assay: immunoSEQ multiplex PCR; the TCRdb copy retains only in-frame clones and omits some. The sample records tens of thousands of clones, about 94% being singletons. This TCR was recovered from a human donor who received an intestinal transplant. The chain carries TRBV5-1 and TRBJ2-3; 10 nucleotides line up with TRBD2. The material was unstimulated CD8+ T cells sorted from spleen or lymph node cells, obtained before intestinal transplant. CDR3 DNA: TGCGCCAGCAGCATATCTCTAGCGGGAGTCCCCGATACGCAGTATTTT. Protein sequence: CASSISLAGVPDTQYF.